Presented here are 8 T cell receptor beta chains from one specimen sequenced in a study of vaccination and CD4 T cells after COVID-19. As to treatment: roughly 11-day PBMC culture with coronavirus spike peptide pools or control peptides (ViraFEST assay). The Oncomine TCR Beta short-read assay was applied to DNA of cultured CD4+ T cells. TCRdb re-derived calls from the PCR reads in MiXCR, one entry per CDR3 protein. The sample lists 8,000 to 13,000 distinct CDR3 sequences, around 62% occurring once. Which antigens these TCRs recognize remains unknown. The source material was CD4+ T cells from blood, cultured in vitro. Receptor source: a human donor who had recovered from COVID-19.

The chain uses TRBV20-1 and TRBJ2-1, with 9 bases aligning to TRBD2. This CDR3 comprises 17 residues. After removal of 3 bases from V and 2 bases from J, the junction contained 11 bases not matched to a gene. Germline lookup yields CDR1 DFQATT and CDR2 SNEGSKA (reference sequence). CDR3 sequence (DNA): TGCAGTGCTAGGGGTCTAGCGGGGAACGGGGCCTACAATGAGCAGTTCTTC. This encodes CSARGLAGNGAYNEQFF.

This chain uses TRBV12-3 or TRBV12-4 with TRBJ2-2, with TRBD1 matching over 7 bases. Trimming cost V 4 bases and J 6 bases; bases outside gene matches: 5. This CDR3 comprises 14 residues. CDR3 in DNA: TGTGCCAGCAGTTCCGACAGGGCGCCCGGGGAGCTGTTTTTT. It yields the protein CASSSDRAPGELFF.

This clonotype was recorded a few times. This chain links TRBV20-1 with TRBJ2-3; D tentatively reads TRBD1 or TRBD2 (6 bases each). Deletions cut 6 bases from V and 2 bases from J, with 9 bases between. This CDR3 contains 12 residues. Germline-derived CDR1 and CDR2 are DFQATT and SNEGSKA (reference sequence). The CDR3 sequence: CSAGGFTDTQYF. The CDR3 region has the DNA TGCAGTGCAGGGGGGTTCACAGATACGCAGTATTTT.

The chain uses TRBV7-2 and TRBJ2-7; 7 positions agree with TRBD2. CDR1 and CDR2 from the germline V gene are SGHTA and FQGNSA. This CDR3 has 18 amino acids. The V and J ends lost 1 base and 0 bases, in that order; junction bases with no gene match: 12. The CDR3 loop reads CASSLGGGRAASSYEQYF. CDR3 sequence (DNA): TGTGCCAGCAGCTTAGGAGGTGGGAGGGCAGCAAGCTCCTACGAGCAGTACTTC.

The V gene is TRBV7-2, the J gene TRBJ2-7; no firm D call. Germline CDR1 and CDR2: SGHTA and FQGNSA. This CDR3 comprises 13 residues. Deletions cut 2 bases from V and 9 bases from J, with 14 bases between. This CDR3 reads CASSLRTATGQYF. The CDR3 DNA follows: TGTGCCAGCAGCTTAAGGACCGCCACCGGGCAGTACTTC.

By frequency in the sample, this clonotype is large. V and J are TRBV27 and TRBJ2-7; D may be TRBD1 (6 bases). The CDR3 spans 14 residues. Looked up from germline, CDR1 is MNHEY and CDR2 is SMNVEV (reference sequence). Trimming left V 2 bases short and J 5 bases short, with 13 bases between. The CDR3 nucleotides are TGTGCCAGCAGTTTAAACAGGGAGTACGACGAGCAGTACTTC. Residues: CASSLNREYDEQYF.

V usage is TRBV6-5 and J usage is TRBJ1-2; D call uncertain. Germline loops: CDR1 MNHEY, CDR2 SVGAGI. The CDR3 runs to 19 residues. V dropped 0 bases and J dropped 4 bases, with 24 bases sitting between them. The CDR3 spells CASSYSKGPPRSDAYGYTF. CDR3 nucleotide sequence: TGTGCCAGCAGTTACTCCAAAGGACCCCCGAGGTCTGATGCCTATGGCTACACCTTC.

This clonotype came up a few times. The chain uses TRBV5-1 and TRBJ1-1, with 9 bases that match TRBD1. CDR3 size: 15 residues. From germline, CDR1 is SGHRS and CDR2 YFSETQ. The trim removed 7 bases at V and 4 bases at J, leaving 11 bases unmatched. The CDR3 protein is CASGISTGGSTEAFF. The CDR3 coding sequence is TGCGCCAGCGGGATTTCGACAGGGGGAAGCACTGAAGCTTTCTTT.